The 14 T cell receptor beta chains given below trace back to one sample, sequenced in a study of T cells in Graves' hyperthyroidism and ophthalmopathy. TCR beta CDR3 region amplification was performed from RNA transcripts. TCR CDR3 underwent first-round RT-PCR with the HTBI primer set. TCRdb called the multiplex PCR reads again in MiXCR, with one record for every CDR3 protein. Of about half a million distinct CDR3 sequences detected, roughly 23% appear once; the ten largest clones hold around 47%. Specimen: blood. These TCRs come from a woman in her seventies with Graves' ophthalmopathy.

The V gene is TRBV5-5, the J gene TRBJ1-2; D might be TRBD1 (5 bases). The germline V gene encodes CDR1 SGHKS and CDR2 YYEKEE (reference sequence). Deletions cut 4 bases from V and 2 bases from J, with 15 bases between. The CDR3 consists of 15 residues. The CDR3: CASSAGGGTNYGYTF. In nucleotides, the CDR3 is TGTGCCAGCAGCGCGGGGGGGGGTACCAACTATGGCTACACCTTC.

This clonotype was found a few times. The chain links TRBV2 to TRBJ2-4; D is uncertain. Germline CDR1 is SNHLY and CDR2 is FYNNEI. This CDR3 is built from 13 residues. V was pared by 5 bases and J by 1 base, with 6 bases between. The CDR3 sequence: CASSKEAKNIQYF. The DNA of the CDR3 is TGTGCCAGCAGTAAGGAGGCCAAAAACATTCAGTACTTC.

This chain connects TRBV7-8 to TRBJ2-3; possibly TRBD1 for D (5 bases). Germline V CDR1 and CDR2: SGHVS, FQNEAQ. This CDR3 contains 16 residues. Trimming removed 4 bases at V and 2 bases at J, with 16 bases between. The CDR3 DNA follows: TGTGCCAGCAGCTCCCACACAGGTCGTTTCACAGATACGCAGTATTTT. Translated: CASSSHTGRFTDTQYF.

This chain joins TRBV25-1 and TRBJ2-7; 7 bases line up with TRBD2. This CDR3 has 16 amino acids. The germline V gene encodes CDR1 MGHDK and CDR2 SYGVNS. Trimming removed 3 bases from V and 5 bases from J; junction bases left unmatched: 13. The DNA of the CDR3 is TGTGCCAGCAGTGATCGGCGGGGAGGGAACACCGACGAGCAGTACTTC. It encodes CASSDRRGGNTDEQYF.

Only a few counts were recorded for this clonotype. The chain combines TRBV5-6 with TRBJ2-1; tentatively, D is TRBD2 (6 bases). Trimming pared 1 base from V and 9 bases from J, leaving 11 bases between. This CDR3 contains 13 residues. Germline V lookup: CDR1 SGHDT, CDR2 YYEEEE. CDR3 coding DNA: TGTGCCAGCAGCTTGTTTGGGGGAGGTGAGCAGTTCTTC. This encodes CASSLFGGGEQFF.

CDR3 DNA sequence: TGTGCCACCAGTGACTCTGAAACCCAGTACTTC. This sequence encodes CATSDSETQYF. The chain couples TRBV24-1 to TRBJ2-5, with unresolved D. CDR1 and CDR2 (germline): KGHDR, SFDVKD. Trimming stripped 4 bases from V and 8 bases from J, with 7 bases between. CDR3 length equals 11 residues.

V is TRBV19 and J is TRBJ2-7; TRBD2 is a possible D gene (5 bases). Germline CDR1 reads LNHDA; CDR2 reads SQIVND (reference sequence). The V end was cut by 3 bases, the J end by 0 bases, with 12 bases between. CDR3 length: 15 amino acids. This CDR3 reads CASSMSGLVSYEQYF. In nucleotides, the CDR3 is TGTGCCAGTAGTATGTCTGGACTCGTCTCCTACGAGCAGTACTTC. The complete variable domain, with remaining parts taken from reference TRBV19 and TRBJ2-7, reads DGGITQSPKYLFRKEGQNVTLSCEQNLNHDAMYWYRQDPGQGLRLIYYSQIVNDFQKGDIAEGYSVSREKKESFPLTVTSAQKNPTAFYLCASSMSGLVSYEQYFGPGTRLTVT.

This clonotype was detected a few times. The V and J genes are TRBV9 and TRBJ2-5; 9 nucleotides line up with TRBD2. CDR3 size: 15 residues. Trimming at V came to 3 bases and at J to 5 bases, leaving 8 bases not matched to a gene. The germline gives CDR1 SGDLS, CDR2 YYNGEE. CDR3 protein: CASSAPLAGVETQYF. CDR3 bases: TGTGCCAGCAGCGCACCCTTAGCGGGAGTGGAGACCCAGTACTTC.

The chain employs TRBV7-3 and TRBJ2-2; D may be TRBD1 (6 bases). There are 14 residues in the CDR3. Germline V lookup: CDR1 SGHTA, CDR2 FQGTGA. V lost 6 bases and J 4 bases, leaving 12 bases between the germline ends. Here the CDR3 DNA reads TGTGCCAGCAGTCCTAACAGGGTCACCGGGGAGCTGTTTTTT. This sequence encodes CASSPNRVTGELFF.

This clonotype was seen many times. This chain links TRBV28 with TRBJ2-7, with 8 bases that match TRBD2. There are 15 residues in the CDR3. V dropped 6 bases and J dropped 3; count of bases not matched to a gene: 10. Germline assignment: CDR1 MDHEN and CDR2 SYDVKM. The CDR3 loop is CASSQSWTSFYEQYF. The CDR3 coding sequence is TGTGCCAGCAGCCAAAGTTGGACTAGCTTCTACGAGCAGTACTTC.

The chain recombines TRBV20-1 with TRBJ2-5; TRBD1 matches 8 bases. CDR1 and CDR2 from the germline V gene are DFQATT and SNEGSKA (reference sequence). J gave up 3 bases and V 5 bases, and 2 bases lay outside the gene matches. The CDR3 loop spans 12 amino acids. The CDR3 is CSADRGKETQYF. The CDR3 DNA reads TGCAGTGCTGACAGGGGTAAAGAGACCCAGTACTTC.

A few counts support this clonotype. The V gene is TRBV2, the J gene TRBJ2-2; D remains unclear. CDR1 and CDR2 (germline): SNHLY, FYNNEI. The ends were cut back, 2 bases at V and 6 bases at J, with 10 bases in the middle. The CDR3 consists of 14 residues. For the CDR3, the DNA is TGTGCCAGCAGTGAAAACCTCCAGGCCGGGGAGCTGTTTTTT. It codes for CASSENLQAGELFF.

The CDR3 spells CASSPGGRALGDTQYF. The CDR3 bases are TGTGCCAGCAGCCCGGGCGGGAGGGCCTTAGGAGATACGCAGTATTTT. This chain uses TRBV3-1 with TRBJ2-3; 9 bases agree with TRBD2. Germline CDR1 is LGHDT and CDR2 is YNNKEL (reference sequence). Trimming removed 4 bases from V and 5 bases from J; junction bases left unmatched: 10. The CDR3 covers 16 residues.

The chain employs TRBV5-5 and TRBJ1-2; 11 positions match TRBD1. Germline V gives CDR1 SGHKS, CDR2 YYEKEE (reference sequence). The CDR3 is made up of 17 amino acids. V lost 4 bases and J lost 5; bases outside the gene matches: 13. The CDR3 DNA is TGTGCCAGCAGCACTGCAGGACAGGGGGCGCGAATTTATGGCTACACCTTC. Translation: CASSTAGQGARIYGYTF.